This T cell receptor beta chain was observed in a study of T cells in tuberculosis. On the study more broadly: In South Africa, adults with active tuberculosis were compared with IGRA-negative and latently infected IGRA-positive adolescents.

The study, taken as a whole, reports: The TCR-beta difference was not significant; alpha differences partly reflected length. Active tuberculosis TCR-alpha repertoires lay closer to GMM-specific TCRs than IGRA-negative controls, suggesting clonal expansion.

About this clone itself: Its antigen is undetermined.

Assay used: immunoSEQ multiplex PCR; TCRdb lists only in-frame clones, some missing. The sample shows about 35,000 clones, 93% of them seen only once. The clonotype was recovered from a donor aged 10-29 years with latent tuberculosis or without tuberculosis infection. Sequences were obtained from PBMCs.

The CDR3 region has the DNA TGTGCCAGCAGCCCAGTGGGCGGGAGCACAGATACGCAGTATTTT. Its protein is CASSPVGGSTDTQYF. This chain joins TRBV5-6 and TRBJ2-3; D may be TRBD2 (5 bases). The CDR3 totals 15 residues. CDR1 is SGHDT and CDR2 is YYEEEE in the germline V gene. V shed 4 bases and J shed 0 bases, with 12 bases lying between them.